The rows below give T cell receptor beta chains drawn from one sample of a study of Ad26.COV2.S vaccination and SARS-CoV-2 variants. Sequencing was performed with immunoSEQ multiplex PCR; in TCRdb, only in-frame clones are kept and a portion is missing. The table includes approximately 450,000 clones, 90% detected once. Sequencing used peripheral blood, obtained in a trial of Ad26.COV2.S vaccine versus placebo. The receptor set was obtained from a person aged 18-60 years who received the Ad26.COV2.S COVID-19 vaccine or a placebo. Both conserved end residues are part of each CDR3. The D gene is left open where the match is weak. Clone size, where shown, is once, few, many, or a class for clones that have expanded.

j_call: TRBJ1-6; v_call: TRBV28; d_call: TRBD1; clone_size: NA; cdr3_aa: CASSPQGFYNSPLHF; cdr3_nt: TGTGCCAGCAGTCCACAGGGGTTTTATAATTCACCCCTCCACTTT
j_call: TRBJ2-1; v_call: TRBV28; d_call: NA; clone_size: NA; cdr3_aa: CASSPLRGSNYNEQFF; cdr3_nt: TGTGCCAGCAGTCCCCTGAGGGGTAGTAACTACAATGAGCAGTTCTTC
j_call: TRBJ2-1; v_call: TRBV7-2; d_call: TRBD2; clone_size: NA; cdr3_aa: CASKVAGGPHEQFF; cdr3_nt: TGTGCCAGTAAAGTAGCGGGAGGGCCTCATGAGCAGTTCTTC
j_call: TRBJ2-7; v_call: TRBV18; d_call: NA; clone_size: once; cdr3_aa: CASSPLKDGEQYF; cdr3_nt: TGTGCCAGCTCACCACTCAAGGACGGGGAGCAGTACTTC
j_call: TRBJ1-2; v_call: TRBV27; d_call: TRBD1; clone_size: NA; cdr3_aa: CASTDPGQGMEGYTF; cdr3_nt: TGTGCCAGCACCGATCCGGGACAGGGGATGGAAGGCTACACCTTC
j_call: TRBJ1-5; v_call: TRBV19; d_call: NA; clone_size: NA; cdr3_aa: CASSISAGLQPQHF; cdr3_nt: TGTGCCAGTAGTATATCGGCGGGCCTACAGCCCCAGCATTTT
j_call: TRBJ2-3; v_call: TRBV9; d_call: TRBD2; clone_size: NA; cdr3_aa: CASSATSGSTDTQYF; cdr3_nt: TGTGCCAGCAGCGCAACTAGCGGGAGCACAGATACGCAGTATTTT
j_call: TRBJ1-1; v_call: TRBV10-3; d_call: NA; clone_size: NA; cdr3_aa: CAISDPPKGGSNTEAFF; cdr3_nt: TGTGCCATCAGTGACCCCCCGAAGGGGGGAAGCAACACTGAAGCTTTCTTT
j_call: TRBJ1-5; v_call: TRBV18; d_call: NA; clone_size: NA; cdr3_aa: CASSLGERNQPQHF; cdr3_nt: TGTGCCAGCTCACTGGGGGAGCGCAATCAGCCCCAGCATTTT
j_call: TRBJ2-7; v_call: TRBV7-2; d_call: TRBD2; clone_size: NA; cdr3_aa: CASGYSGRVFNEQYF; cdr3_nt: TGTGCCAGCGGTTATAGCGGGAGGGTGTTCAACGAGCAGTACTTC
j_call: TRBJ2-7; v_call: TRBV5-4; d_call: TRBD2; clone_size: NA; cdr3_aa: CASSSGTSGAFYEQYF; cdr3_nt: TGTGCCAGCAGCTCCGGGACTAGCGGGGCCTTCTACGAGCAGTACTTC
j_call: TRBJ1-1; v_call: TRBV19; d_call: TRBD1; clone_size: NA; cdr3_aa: CASSITGDTEAFF; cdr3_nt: TGTGCCAGTAGTATTACAGGGGACACTGAAGCTTTCTTT
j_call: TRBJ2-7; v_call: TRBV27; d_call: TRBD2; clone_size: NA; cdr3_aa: CASSLGLAGKQYF; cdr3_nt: TGTGCCAGCAGTTTGGGGCTAGCGGGTAAGCAGTACTTC
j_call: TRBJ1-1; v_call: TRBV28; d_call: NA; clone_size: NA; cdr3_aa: CASTTNTEAFF; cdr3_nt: TGTGCCAGCACTACGAACACTGAAGCTTTCTTT
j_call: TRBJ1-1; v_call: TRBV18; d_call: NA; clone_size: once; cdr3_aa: CASSPGGGPLGNTEAFF; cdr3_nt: TGTGCCAGCTCACCAGGGGGGGGCCCCCTGGGGAACACTGAAGCTTTCTTT
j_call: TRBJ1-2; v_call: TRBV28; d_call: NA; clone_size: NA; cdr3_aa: CASSLLSGANDIYGYTF; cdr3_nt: TGTGCCAGCAGTTTATTGTCAGGGGCTAACGATATCTATGGCTACACCTTC
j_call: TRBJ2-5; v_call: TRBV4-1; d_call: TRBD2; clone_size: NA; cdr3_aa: CASSPRGAGGPEETQYF; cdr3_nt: TGCGCCAGCAGCCCCAGGGGGGCGGGAGGGCCGGAGGAGACCCAGTACTTC
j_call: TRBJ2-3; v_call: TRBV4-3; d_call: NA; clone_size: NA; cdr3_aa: CASSQGTWMDTQYF; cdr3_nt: TGCGCCAGCAGCCAAGGGACCTGGATGGATACGCAGTATTTT
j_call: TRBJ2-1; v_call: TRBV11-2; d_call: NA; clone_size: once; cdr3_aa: CASSYPYRRGGHYNEQFF; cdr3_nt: TGTGCCAGCAGCTACCCATATCGACGTGGGGGGCATTACAATGAGCAGTTCTTC
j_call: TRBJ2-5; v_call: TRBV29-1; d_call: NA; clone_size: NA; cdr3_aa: CSVERSAGTETQYF; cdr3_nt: TGCAGCGTTGAACGGTCGGCAGGGACAGAGACCCAGTACTTC
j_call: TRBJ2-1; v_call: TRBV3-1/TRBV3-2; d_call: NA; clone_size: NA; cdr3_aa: CASGISGRSYNEQFF; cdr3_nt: TGTGCCAGCGGGATTAGCGGTCGCTCCTACAATGAGCAGTTCTTC
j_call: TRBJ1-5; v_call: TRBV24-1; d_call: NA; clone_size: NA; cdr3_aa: CATAKGSNQPQHF; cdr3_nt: TGTGCCACCGCTAAGGGGAGCAATCAGCCCCAGCATTTT
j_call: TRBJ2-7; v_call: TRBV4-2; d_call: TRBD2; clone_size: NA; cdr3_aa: CASSRTGTSGSFYEQYF; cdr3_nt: TGTGCCAGCAGCCGGACAGGGACTAGCGGGAGTTTCTACGAGCAGTACTTC
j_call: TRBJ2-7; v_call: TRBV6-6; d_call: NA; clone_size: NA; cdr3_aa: CASRGTHPPYEQYF; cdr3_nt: TGTGCCAGCAGAGGGACCCATCCCCCCTACGAGCAGTACTTC
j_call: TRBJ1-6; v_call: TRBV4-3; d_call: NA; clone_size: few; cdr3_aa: CASSQDSNRPPLHF; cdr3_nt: TGCGCCAGCAGCCAAGATAGTAACAGGCCACCCCTCCACTTT
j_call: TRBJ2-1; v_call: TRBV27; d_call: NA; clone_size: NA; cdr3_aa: CASSPVQSSYNEQFF; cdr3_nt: TGTGCCAGCAGTCCAGTCCAGAGCTCCTACAATGAGCAGTTCTTC
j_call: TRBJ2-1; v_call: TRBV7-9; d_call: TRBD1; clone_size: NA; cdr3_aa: CASSLAGTENQFF; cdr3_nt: TGTGCCAGCAGCCTTGCCGGGACAGAGAATCAGTTCTTC
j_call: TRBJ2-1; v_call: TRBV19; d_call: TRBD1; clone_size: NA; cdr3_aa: CASTGQTRINEQFF; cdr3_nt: TGTGCCAGTACGGGACAGACGAGGATCAATGAGCAGTTCTTC
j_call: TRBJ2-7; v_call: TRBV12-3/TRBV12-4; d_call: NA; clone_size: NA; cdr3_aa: CASKEEGSEQYF; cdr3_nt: TGTGCCAGCAAGGAAGAGGGGAGCGAGCAGTACTTC
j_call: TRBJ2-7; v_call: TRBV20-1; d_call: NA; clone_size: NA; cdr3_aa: CSASDSILADEQYF; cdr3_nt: TGCAGTGCTAGTGACAGTATCCTAGCAGACGAGCAGTACTTC
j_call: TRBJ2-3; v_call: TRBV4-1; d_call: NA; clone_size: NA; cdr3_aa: CASSQEPTIDTQYF; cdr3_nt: TGCGCCAGCAGCCAAGAACCCACTATAGATACGCAGTATTTT
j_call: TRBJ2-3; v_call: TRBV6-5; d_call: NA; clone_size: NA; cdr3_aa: CASSYSVSDTQYF; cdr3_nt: TGTGCCAGCAGTTACTCGGTATCCGATACGCAGTATTTT
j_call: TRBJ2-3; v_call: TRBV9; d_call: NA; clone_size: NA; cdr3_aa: CASSADLEGSTDTQYF; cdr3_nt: TGTGCCAGCAGCGCGGATCTTGAGGGGAGCACAGATACGCAGTATTTT
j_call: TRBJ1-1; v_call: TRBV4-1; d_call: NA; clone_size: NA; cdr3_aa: CASSLFPGHGNTEAFF; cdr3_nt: TGCGCCAGCAGCCTATTTCCGGGACACGGAAACACTGAAGCTTTCTTT
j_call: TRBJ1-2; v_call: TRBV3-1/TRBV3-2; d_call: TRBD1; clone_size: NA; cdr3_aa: CASSQVFTGEGGYTF; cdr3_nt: TGTGCCAGCAGCCAAGTTTTTACAGGGGAAGGAGGCTACACCTTC
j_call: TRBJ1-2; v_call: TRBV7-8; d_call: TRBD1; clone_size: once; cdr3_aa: CASSSRRGGPQGDGYTF; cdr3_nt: TGTGCCAGCAGCTCCCGTAGGGGGGGCCCTCAGGGGGATGGCTACACCTTC
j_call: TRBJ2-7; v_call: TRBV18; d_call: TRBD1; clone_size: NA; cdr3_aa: CASSPGDRQNYEQYF; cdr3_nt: TGTGCCAGCTCCCCGGGGGACAGGCAAAACTACGAGCAGTACTTC
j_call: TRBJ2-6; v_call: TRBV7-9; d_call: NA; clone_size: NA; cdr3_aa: CASSPGGSGANVLTF; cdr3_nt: TGTGCCAGCAGCCCCGGCGGTTCTGGGGCCAACGTCCTGACTTTC
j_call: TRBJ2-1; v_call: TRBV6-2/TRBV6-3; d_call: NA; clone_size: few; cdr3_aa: CASSSEMVDPAHNEQFF; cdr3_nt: TGTGCCAGCAGTTCCGAAATGGTAGACCCGGCCCACAATGAGCAGTTCTTC
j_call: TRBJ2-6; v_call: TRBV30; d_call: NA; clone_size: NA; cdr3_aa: CAWTLTEANVLTF; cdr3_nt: TGTGCCTGGACCCTGACTGAGGCCAACGTCCTGACTTTC
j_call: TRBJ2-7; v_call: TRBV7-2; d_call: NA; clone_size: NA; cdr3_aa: CASSLTGKQYF; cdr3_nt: TGTGCCAGCAGCTTAACGGGGAAGCAGTACTTC
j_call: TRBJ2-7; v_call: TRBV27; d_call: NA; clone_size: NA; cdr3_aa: CASGNPGGWDEQYF; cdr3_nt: TGTGCCAGCGGCAACCCGGGGGGCTGGGACGAGCAGTACTTC
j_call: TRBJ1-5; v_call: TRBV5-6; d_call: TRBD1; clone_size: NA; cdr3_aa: CASSSMTGPPTQPQHF; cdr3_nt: TGTGCCAGCAGCTCTATGACAGGGCCTCCTACTCAGCCCCAGCATTTT
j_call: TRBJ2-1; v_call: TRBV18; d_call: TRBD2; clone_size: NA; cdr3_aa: CASSQAGGSYNEQFF; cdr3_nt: TGTGCCAGCTCCCAAGCGGGAGGGTCGTACAATGAGCAGTTCTTC
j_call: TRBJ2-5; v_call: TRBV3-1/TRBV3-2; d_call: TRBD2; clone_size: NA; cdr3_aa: CASSHLLAGAGETQYF; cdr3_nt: TGTGCCAGCAGCCACCTTCTAGCGGGAGCTGGTGAGACCCAGTACTTC
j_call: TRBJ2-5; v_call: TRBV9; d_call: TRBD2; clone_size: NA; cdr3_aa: CASSSGWETQYF; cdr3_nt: TGTGCCAGCAGTAGCGGGTGGGAGACCCAGTACTTC
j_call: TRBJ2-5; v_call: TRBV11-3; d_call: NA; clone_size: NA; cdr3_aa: CASSLGQMETQYF; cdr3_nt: TGTGCCAGCAGCTTGGGCCAGATGGAGACCCAGTACTTC
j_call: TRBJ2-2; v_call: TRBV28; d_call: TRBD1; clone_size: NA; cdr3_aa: CASSPYRGTGELFF; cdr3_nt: TGTGCCAGCAGTCCATACAGGGGGACCGGGGAGCTGTTTTTT
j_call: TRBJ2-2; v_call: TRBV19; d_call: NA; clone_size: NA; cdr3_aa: CASSINYMNTGELFF; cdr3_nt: TGTGCCAGTAGTATTAACTATATGAACACCGGGGAGCTGTTTTTT
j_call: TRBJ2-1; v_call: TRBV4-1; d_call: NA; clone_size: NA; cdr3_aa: CASSLYEEQFF; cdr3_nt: TGCGCCAGCAGCCTCTATGAGGAGCAGTTCTTC
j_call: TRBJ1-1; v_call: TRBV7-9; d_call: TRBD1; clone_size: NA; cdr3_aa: CASSALQGATEAFF; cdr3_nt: TGTGCCAGCAGCGCCCTACAGGGGGCCACTGAAGCTTTCTTT
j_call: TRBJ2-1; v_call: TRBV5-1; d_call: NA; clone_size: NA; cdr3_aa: CASSLVPGLKSSYNEQFF; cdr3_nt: TGCGCCAGCAGCTTGGTCCCGGGACTGAAAAGCTCCTACAATGAGCAGTTCTTC
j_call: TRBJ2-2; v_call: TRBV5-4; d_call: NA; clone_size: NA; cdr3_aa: CASSPGGGTGELFF; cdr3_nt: TGTGCCAGCAGCCCCGGAGGGGGCACCGGGGAGCTGTTTTTT